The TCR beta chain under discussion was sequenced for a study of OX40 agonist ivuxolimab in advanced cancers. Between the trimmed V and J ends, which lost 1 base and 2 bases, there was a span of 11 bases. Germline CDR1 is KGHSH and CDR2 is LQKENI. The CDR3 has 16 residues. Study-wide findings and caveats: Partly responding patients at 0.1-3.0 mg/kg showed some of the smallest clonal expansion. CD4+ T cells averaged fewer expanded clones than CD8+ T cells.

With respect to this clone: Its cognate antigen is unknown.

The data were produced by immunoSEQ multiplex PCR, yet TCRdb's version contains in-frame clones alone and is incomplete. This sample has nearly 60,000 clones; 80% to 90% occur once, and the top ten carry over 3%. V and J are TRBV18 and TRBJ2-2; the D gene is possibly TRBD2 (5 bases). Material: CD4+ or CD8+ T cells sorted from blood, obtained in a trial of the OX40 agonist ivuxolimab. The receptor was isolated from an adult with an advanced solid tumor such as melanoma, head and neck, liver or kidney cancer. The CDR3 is CASSPQGSDNTGELFF. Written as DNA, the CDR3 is TGTGCCAGCTCACCACAGGGTAGCGACAACACCGGGGAGCTGTTTTTT.